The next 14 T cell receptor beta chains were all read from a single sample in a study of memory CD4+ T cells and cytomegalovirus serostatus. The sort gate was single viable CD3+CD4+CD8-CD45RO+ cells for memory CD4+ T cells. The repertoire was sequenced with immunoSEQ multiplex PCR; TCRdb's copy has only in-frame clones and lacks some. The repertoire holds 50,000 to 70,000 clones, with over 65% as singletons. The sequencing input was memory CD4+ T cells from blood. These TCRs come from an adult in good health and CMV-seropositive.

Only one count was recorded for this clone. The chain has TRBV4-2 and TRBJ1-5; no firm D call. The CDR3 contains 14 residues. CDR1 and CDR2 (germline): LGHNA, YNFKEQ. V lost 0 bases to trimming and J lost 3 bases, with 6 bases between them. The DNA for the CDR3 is TGTGCCAGCAGCCAAGAACGGTTCAATCAGCCCCAGCATTTT. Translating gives CASSQERFNQPQHF.

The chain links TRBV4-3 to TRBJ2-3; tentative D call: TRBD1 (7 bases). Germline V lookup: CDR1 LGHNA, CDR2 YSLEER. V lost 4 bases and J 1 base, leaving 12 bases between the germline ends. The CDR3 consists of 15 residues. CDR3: CASSRGDRGTDTQYF. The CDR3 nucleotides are TGCGCCAGCAGCCGCGGGGACAGAGGCACAGATACGCAGTATTTT.

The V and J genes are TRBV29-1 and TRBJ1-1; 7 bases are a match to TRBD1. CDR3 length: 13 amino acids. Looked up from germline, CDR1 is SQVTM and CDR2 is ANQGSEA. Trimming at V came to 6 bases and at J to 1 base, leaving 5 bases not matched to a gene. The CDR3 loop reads CSVKGTENTEAFF. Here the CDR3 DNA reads TGCAGCGTCAAGGGGACAGAGAACACTGAAGCTTTCTTT.

The CDR3 reads CATSRDVILGANVLTF. CDR3 in DNA: TGTGCCACCAGCAGAGATGTAATCCTTGGGGCCAACGTCCTGACTTTC. V is TRBV15 and J is TRBJ2-6; no clear D. Germline V CDR1 and CDR2: LNHNV, YYDKDF (reference sequence). CDR3 length equals 16 residues. The V and J ends lost 0 bases and 3 bases respectively, with 9 bases between them.

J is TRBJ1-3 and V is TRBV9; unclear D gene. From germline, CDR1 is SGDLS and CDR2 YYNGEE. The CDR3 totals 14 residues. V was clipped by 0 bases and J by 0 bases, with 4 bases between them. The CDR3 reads CASSVAPSGNTIYF. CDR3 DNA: TGTGCCAGCAGCGTAGCCCCCTCTGGAAACACCATATATTTT.

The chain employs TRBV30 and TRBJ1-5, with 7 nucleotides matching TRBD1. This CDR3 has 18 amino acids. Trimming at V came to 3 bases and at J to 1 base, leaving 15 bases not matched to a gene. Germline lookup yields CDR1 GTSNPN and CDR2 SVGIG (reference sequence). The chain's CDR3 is CAWSIREGRGASNQPQHF. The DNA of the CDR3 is TGTGCCTGGAGCATAAGGGAGGGCAGGGGGGCCAGCAATCAGCCCCAGCATTTT.

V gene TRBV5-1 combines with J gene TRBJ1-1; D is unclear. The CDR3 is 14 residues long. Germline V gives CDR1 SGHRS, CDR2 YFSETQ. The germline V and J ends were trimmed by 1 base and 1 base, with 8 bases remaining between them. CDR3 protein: CASSLSGTNTEAFF. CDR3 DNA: TGCGCCAGCAGCTTGTCTGGCACGAACACTGAAGCTTTCTTT.

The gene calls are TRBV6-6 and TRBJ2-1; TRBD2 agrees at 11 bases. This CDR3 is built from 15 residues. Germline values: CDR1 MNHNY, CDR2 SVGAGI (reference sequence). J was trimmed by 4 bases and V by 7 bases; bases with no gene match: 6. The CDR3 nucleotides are TGTGCCAGCATCCACAGGACTAGCGGGTACAATGAGCAGTTCTTC. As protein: CASIHRTSGYNEQFF.

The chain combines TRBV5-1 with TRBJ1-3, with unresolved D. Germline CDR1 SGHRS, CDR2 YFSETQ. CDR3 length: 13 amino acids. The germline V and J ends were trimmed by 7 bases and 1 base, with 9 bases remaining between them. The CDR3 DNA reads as TGCGCCAGCCAGTCGGGATCTGGAAACACCATATATTTT. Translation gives CASQSGSGNTIYF. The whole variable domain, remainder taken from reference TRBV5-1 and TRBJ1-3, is KAGVTQTPRYLIKTRGQQVTLSCSPISGHRSVSWYQQTPGQGLQFLFEYFSETQRNKGNFPGRFSGRQFSNSRSEMNVSTLELGDSALYLCASQSGSGNTIYFGEGSWLTVV.

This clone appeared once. This CDR3 reads CASSPADQISNEQFF. In nucleotides, the CDR3 is TGTGCCAGCAGCCCAGCTGACCAGATATCCAATGAGCAGTTCTTC. V is TRBV11-3 and J is TRBJ2-1; no clear D. The length of the CDR3 is 15 residues. With 5 bases removed from V and 6 bases from J, the gap between germline ends came to 17 bases. The germline CDR1 and CDR2 sequences are SGHNT and YENEEA.

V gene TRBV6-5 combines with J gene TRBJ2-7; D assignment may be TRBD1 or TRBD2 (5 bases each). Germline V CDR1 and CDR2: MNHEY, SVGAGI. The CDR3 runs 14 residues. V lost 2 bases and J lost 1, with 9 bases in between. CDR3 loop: CASSYRDASYEQYF. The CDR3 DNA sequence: TGTGCCAGCAGTTACCGGGACGCATCCTACGAGCAGTACTTC.

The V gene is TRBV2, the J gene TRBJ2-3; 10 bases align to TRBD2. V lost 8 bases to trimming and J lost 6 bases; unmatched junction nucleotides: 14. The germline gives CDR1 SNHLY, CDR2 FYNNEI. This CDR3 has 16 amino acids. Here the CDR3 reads CASLGRTSGGPDTQYF. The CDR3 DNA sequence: TGTGCCAGCTTGGGGAGGACTAGCGGAGGGCCCGATACGCAGTATTTT.

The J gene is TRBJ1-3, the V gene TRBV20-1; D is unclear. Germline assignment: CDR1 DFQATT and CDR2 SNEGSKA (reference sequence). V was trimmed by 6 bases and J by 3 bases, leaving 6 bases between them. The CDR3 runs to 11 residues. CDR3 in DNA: TGCAGTGCGGAGAGTGGAAACACCATATATTTT. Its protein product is CSAESGNTIYF.

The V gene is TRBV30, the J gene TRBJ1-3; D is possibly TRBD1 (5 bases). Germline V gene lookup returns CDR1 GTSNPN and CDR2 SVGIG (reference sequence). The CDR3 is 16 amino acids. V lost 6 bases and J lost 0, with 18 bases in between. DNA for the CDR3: TGTGCCTGTCTTCGTCGCTCGGGGCCCTCTGGAAACACCATATATTTT. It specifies CACLRRSGPSGNTIYF.